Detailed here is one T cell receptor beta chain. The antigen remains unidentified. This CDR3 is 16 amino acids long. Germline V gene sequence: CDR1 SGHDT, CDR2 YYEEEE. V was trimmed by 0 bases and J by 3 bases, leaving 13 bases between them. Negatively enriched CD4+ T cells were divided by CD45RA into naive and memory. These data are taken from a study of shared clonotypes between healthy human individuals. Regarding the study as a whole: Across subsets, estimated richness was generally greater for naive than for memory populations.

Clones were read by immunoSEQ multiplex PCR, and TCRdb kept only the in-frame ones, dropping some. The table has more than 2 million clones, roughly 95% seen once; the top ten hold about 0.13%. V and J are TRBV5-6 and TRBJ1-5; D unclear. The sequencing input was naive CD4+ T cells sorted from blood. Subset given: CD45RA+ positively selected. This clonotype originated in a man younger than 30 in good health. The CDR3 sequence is CASSLEAFPFNQPQHF. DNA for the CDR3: TGTGCCAGCAGCTTGGAGGCCTTCCCATTCAATCAGCCCCAGCATTTT.